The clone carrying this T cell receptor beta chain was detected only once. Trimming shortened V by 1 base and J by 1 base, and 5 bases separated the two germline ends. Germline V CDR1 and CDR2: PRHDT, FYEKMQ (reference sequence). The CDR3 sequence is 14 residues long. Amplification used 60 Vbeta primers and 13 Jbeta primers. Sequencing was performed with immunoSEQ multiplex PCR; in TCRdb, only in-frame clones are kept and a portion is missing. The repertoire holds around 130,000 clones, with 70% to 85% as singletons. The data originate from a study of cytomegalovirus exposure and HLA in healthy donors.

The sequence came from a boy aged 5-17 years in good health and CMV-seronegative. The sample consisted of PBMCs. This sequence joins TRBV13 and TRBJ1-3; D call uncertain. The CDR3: CASSLVLSGNTIYF. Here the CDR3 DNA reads TGTGCCAGCAGCTTAGTCCTTTCTGGAAACACCATATATTTT.